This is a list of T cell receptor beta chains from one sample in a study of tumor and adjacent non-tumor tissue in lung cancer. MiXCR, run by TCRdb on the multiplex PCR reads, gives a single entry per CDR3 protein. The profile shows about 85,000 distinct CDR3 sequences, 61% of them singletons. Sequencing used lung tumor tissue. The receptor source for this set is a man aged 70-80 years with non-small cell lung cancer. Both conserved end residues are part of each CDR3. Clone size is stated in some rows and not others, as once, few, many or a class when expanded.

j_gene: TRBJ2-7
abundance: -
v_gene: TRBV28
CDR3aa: CASNLPARPTGEQYF

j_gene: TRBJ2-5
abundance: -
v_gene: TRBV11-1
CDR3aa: CAISLRTGLAGWYQETQYF

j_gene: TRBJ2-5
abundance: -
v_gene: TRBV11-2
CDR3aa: CASSFDRGRGETQYF

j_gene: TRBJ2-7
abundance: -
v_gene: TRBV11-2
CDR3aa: CASSLFRYEQYF

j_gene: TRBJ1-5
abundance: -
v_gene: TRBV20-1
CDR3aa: CSATDVSNQPQHF

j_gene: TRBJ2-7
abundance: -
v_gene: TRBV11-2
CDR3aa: CSSSLGVGAYEQYF

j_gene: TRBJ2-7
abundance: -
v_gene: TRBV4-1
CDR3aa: CASSQDRVAGYYELYF

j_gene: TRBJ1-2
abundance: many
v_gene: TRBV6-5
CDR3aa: CASSRSGQSDRPINYGYTF

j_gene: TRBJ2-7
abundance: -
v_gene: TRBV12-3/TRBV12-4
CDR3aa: CASSLVGTRYSQYF

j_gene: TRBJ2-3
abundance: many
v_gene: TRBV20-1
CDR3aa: CSARTDSTDTQYF

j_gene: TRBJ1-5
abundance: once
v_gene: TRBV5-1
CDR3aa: CASGLDSLNQPQHF

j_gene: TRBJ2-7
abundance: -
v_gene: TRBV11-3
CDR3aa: CASSSGGTCEQYF

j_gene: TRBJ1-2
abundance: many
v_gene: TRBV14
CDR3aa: CASSRTGEEFNYGYTF

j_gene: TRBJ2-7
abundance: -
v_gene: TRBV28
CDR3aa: CASSFSGTGVPSQEEQYF

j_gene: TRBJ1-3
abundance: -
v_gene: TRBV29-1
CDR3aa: CSVIDSGNTIYF

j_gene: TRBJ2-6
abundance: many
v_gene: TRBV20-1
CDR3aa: CSARDDSSGANVLTF

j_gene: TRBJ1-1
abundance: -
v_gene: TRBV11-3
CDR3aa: CASSFQGAVNTEAFF

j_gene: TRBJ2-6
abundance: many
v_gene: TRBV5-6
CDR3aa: CASSLFQSSGANVLTF

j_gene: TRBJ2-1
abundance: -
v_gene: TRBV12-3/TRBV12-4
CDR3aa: CTSSLLSSAGGLYNEQFF

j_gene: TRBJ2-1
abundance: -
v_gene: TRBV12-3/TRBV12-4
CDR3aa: CASSQIDEQFF

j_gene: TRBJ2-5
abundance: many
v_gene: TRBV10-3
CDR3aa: CAISAGVIQETQYF

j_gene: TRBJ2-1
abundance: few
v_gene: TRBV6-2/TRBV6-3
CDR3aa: CASWDPGQYNEQLF

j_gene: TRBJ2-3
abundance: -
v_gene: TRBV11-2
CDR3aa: CATSSHRDGRGLYTDTQYF

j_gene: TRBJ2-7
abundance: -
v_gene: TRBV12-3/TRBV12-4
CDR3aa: CASSPGTRSSYDQYF

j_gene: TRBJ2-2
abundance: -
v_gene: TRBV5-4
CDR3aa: CAGSFAGPSTRELFF

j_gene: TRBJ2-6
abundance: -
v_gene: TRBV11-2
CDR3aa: CTSSLRGTGISLANVLTF

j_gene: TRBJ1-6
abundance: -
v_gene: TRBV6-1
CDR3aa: CASSEFGPGSPLHF

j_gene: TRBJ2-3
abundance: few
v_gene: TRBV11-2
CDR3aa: CASSDEQGAVIDTHYF

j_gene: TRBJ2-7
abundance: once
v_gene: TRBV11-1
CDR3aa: CASNLDGTGNYGKYF

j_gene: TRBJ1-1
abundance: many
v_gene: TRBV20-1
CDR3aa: CSAPDRGEEAFF

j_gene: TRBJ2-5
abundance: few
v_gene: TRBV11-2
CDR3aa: CASCLEGHQETQYF